Below are 4 T cell receptor beta chains sequenced from a single sample in a study of shared clonotypes between healthy human individuals. Repertoires were generated with immunoSEQ multiplex PCR, while TCRdb's copy carries only in-frame clones and drops some. This table has 2,500,000 or so clones, more than 90% appearing once. The sequencing sample was made of naive CD4+ T cells sorted from blood. Subset meaning: CD45RA+ positively selected. The receptors here all came from a young man in good health.

As concerns this clone: The sample contains more than one DNA sequence encoding this CDR3. The CDR3 loop is CASSYSWGETQYF. For the CDR3, the DNA is TGTGCCAGCAGTTACTCGTGGGGGGAGACCCAGTACTTC. The chain joins TRBV6-5 to TRBJ2-5; D tentatively reads TRBD1 or TRBD2 (5 bases each). The V gene's germline CDR1 is MNHEY and CDR2 SVGAGI. Trimming removed 0 bases at V and 5 bases at J, with 7 bases between. CDR3 length: 13 residues.

The chain employs TRBV6-1 and TRBJ1-1; the D gene is possibly TRBD1 (5 bases). The ends were cut back, 5 bases at V and 4 bases at J, with 14 bases in the middle. Per the germline V gene, CDR1 is MNHNS and CDR2 is SASEGT. This CDR3 has 14 residues. The CDR3 nucleotides read TGTGCCAGCAGTTCTTTGGGGGAGGGCACTGAAGCTTTCTTT. This sequence encodes CASSSLGEGTEAFF.

The gene calls are TRBV21-1 and TRBJ2-1; the tabulated D call, TRBD2, remains unverified against the DNA. TRBV21-1 is shown as a pseudogene. The CDR3 loop spans 11 amino acids. CDR3 in DNA: TGTGCCAGCCCGGAGGGAGATGAGCAGTTCTTC. This gives the protein CASPEGDEQFF.

This clone has a single count. J is TRBJ2-5 and V is TRBV5-5; TRBD2 agrees at 10 bases. This CDR3 spans 15 amino acids. The V gene end was trimmed by 4 bases and the J gene end by 1 base; junction bases not matched to a gene: 4. The V gene's germline CDR1 is SGHKS and CDR2 YYEKEE (reference sequence). CDR3 nucleotide sequence: TGTGCCAGCAGCGGGACTAGCGCCATCCAAGAGACCCAGTACTTC. Translated, it gives CASSGTSAIQETQYF.